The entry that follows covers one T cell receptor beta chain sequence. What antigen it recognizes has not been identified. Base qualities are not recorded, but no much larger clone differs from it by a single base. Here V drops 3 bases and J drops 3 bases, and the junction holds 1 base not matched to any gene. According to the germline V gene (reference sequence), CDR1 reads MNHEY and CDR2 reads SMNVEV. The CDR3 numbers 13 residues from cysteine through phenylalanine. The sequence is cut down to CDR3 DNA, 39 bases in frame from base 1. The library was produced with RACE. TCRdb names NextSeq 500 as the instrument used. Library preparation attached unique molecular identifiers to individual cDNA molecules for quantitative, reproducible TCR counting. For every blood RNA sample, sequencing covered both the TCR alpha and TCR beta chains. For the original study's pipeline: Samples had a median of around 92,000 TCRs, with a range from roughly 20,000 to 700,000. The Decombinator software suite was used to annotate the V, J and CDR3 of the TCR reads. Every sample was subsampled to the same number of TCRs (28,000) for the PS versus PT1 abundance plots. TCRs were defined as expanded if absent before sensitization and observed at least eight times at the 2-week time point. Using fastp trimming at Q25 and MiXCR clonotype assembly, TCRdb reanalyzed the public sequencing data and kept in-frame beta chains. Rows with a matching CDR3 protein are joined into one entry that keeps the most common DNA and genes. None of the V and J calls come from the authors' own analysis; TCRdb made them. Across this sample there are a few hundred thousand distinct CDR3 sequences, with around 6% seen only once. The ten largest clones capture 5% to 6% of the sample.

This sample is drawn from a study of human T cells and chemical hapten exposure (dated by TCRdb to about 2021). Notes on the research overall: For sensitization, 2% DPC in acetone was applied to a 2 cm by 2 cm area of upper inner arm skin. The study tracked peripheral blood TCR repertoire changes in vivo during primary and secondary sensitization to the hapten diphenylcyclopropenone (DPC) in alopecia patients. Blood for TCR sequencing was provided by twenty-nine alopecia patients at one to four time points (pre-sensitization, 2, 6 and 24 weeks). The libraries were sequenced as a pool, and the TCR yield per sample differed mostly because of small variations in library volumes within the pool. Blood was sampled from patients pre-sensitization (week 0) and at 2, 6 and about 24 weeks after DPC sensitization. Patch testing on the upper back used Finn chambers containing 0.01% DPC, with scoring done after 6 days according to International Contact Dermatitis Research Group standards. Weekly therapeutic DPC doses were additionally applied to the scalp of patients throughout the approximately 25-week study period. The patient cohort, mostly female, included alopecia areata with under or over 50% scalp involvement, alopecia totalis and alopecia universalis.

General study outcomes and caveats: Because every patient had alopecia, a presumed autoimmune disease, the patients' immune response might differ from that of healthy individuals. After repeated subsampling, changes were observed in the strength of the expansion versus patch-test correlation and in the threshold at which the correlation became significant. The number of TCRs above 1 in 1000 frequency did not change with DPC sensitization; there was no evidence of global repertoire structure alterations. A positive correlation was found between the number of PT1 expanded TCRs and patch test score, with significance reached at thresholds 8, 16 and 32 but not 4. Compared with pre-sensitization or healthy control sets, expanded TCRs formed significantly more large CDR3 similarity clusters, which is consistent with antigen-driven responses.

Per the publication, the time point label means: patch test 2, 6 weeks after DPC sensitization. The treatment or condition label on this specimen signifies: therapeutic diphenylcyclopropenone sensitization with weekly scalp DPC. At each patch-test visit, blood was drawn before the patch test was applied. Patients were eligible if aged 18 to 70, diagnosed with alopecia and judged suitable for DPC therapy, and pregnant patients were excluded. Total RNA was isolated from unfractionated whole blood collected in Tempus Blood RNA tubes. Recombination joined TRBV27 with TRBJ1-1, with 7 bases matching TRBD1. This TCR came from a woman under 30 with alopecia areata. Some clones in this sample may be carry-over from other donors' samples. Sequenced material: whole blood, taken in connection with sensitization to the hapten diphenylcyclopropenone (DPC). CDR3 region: CASSFGTDTEAFF. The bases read TGTGCCAGCAGTTTTGGGACAGACACTGAAGCTTTCTTT.